These 18 T cell receptor beta chains were sequenced from one sample in a study of blood T cell repertoires in COVID-19. Clones were read by immunoSEQ multiplex PCR, and TCRdb kept only the in-frame ones, dropping some. Among approximately 250,000 clones listed, 84% were seen once. Material: peripheral blood. Receptors originate from a man aged 40-49 years who had recovered from COVID-19.

This clone was counted between two and nine times. The genes are TRBV2 and TRBJ2-7; tentatively, D is TRBD1 (6 bases). This CDR3 is 13 amino acids long. Germline-derived CDR1 and CDR2 are SNHLY and FYNNEI. Between the trimmed V and J ends, which lost 7 bases and 3 bases, there was a span of 13 bases. The CDR3 nucleotides read TGTGCCAGCACAGGGGTCACGAACTACGAGCAGTACTTC. It specifies CASTGVTNYEQYF.

V and J are TRBV4-1 and TRBJ1-2, with a possible D match to TRBD1 (5 bases). The CDR3 is 16 residues long. Looked up from germline, CDR1 is MGHRA and CDR2 is YSYEKL. V gave up 0 bases and J gave up 0 bases, with 11 bases separating them. CDR3 sequence: CASSQEPLTANYGYTF. CDR3 nucleotide sequence: TGCGCCAGCAGCCAAGAGCCCCTGACAGCTAACTATGGCTACACCTTC.

This clone has only a few counts. The CDR3 loop is CASSRTGTSGSNEQFF. Here the CDR3 DNA reads TGTGCCAGTAGTAGAACCGGGACTAGCGGGAGCAATGAGCAGTTCTTC. V and J are TRBV19 and TRBJ2-1; 14 nucleotides agree with TRBD2. The CDR3 runs 16 residues. V was clipped by 4 bases and J by 6 bases; unmatched bases: 5. Germline lookup yields CDR1 LNHDA and CDR2 SQIVND (reference sequence). Using reference TRBV19 and TRBJ2-1 for the parts outside the CDR3, the full variable domain is DGGITQSPKYLFRKEGQNVTLSCEQNLNHDAMYWYRQDPGQGLRLIYYSQIVNDFQKGDIAEGYSVSREKKESFPLTVTSAQKNPTAFYLCASSRTGTSGSNEQFFGPGTRLTVL.

This chain uses TRBV6-1 with TRBJ1-5, with D maybe TRBD1 (6 bases). V lost 2 bases and J 2 bases, leaving 10 bases between the germline ends. Looked up from germline, CDR1 is MNHNS and CDR2 is SASEGT. CDR3 length: 15 amino acids. As DNA, the CDR3 is TGTGCCAGCAGTGAACTGGCAGGGGGCAATCAGCCCCAGCATTTT. It translates to CASSELAGGNQPQHF.

This chain links TRBV7-8 with TRBJ1-1, with TRBD1 matching over 8 bases. V lost 3 bases to trimming and J lost 4 bases; unmatched junction nucleotides: 4. The CDR3 sequence is 14 residues long. Germline CDR1 SGHVS, CDR2 FQNEAQ. Written as DNA, the CDR3 is TGTGCCAGCAGCTTGAACCAGGGGGCCACTGAAGCTTTCTTT. This sequence encodes CASSLNQGATEAFF.

The chain couples TRBV3-1 (or the pseudogene TRBV3-2) to TRBJ2-7, with a possible D match to TRBD2 (6 bases). Germline V gene sequence: CDR1 LGHDT, CDR2 YNNKEL (reference sequence). Trimming left V 7 bases short and J 5 bases short, with 12 bases between. This CDR3 has 12 residues. CDR3 residues: CASNIGGDEQYF. The CDR3 bases are TGTGCCAGCAATATCGGGGGAGACGAGCAGTACTTC.

In this sample, this clone turned up once. The chain is built from TRBV6-6 and TRBJ1-2; 11 nucleotides line up with TRBD1. Germline CDR1 MNHNY, CDR2 SVGAGI (reference sequence). The junction had 9 bases not matched to a gene; V was cut back by 6 bases and J by 3 bases. The CDR3 has 16 residues. The CDR3 protein is CASRDRTGGYDYGYTF. As DNA, the CDR3 is TGTGCCAGCAGAGACCGGACAGGGGGCTACGACTATGGCTACACCTTC.

The chain uses TRBV20-1 and TRBJ2-5; D unresolved. This CDR3 contains 11 residues. The germline V gene has CDR1 DFQATT and CDR2 SNEGSKA (reference sequence). V was shortened by 6 bases and J by 4 bases, with 9 bases between the two germline ends. CDR3 DNA: TGCAGTGCCACGAGAGGAGAGACCCAGTACTTC. Protein product: CSATRGETQYF.

This sequence joins TRBV5-1 and TRBJ2-7; 9 nucleotides agree with TRBD2. Germline loops: CDR1 SGHRS, CDR2 YFSETQ. V dropped 0 bases and J dropped 6; count of bases not matched to a gene: 7. The CDR3 covers 15 residues. The CDR3 here is CASSLAISGGSEQYF. As DNA, the CDR3 is TGCGCCAGCAGCTTGGCCATTAGCGGGGGTTCCGAGCAGTACTTC.

The count of this clone is one. This sequence joins TRBV11-3 and TRBJ2-7, with D uncertain. The CDR3 is made up of 12 amino acids. Trimming took off 5 bases at V and 3 bases at J, with 8 bases between the two ends. Germline V CDR1 and CDR2: SGHNT, YENEEA. The CDR3 sequence is CASSGRSYEQYF. Written as DNA, the CDR3 is TGTGCCAGCAGCGGCCGGAGCTACGAGCAGTACTTC.

This rearrangement joins TRBV18 to TRBJ2-1; D perhaps matches TRBD2 (5 bases). CDR3 length: 14 amino acids. V was clipped by 4 bases and J by 8 bases, with 15 bases between them. Germline CDR1 KGHSH, CDR2 LQKENI. This CDR3 is CASSLNPGNDEQFF. DNA of the CDR3: TGTGCCAGCTCACTGAACCCCGGGAACGATGAGCAGTTCTTC.

The V gene is TRBV14, the J gene TRBJ1-1; D gene ambiguous. Trimming left V 5 bases short and J 4 bases short, with 8 bases between. The CDR3 is made up of 12 amino acids. CDR1 and CDR2 from the germline V gene are SGHDN and FVKESK. CDR3: CASSSRGTEAFF. DNA for the CDR3: TGTGCCAGCAGCTCCCGGGGCACTGAAGCTTTCTTT.

The chain is built from TRBV5-8 and TRBJ2-2; tentatively, D is TRBD2 (6 bases). The CDR3 is 16 amino acids. The germline CDR1 and CDR2 sequences are SGHTS and YDEGEE. The V gene lost 4 bases and the J gene lost 2 bases, with 15 bases spanning the gap. The CDR3 spells CASSIGLGLNTGELFF. CDR3 in DNA: TGTGCCAGCAGCATTGGTTTAGGACTAAACACCGGGGAGCTGTTTTTT.

Written as DNA, the CDR3 is TGCGCCAGCAGCCAAGGGCGTACAGGGGGCGCCGAGCAGTACTTC. Translating gives CASSQGRTGGAEQYF. The chain joins TRBV4-3 to TRBJ2-7; 9 nucleotides align to TRBD1. The CDR3 is 15 amino acids. CDR1 LGHNA and CDR2 YSLEER come from the germline V gene. V gave up 1 base and J gave up 6 bases; unmatched junction bases: 7.

This chain links TRBV5-6 with TRBJ2-5, with 11 bases that match TRBD2. The junction had 11 bases not matched to a gene; V was cut back by 4 bases and J by 0 bases. Germline V gene data show CDR1 as SGHDT and CDR2 as YYEEEE. The CDR3 spans 18 residues. The CDR3 DNA follows: TGTGCCAGCAGCCCGGTGGGGACTAGCGGAACCTACCAAGAGACCCAGTACTTC. Its translation is CASSPVGTSGTYQETQYF.

The V gene is TRBV6-5, the J gene TRBJ1-2; maybe TRBD1 (5 bases). V was trimmed by 0 bases and J by 0 bases, leaving 8 bases between them. The CDR3 totals 15 residues. Germline assignment: CDR1 MNHEY and CDR2 SVGAGI. CDR3 bases: TGTGCCAGCAGTTACTCGGGGGGAACTAACTATGGCTACACCTTC. Its translation is CASSYSGGTNYGYTF.

In DNA, the CDR3 is TGTGCCTGGAGTGTACAGAATCAGCCCCAGCATTTT. Residues: CAWSVQNQPQHF. The chain joins TRBV30 to TRBJ1-5; D remains ambiguous. The CDR3 is 12 amino acids. V lost 0 bases and J 4 bases, leaving 4 bases between the germline ends. Germline CDR1 is GTSNPN and CDR2 is SVGIG (reference sequence).

The gene calls are TRBV7-6 and TRBJ1-1, with D tentatively TRBD1 (5 bases). The CDR3 has 16 residues. Germline V gene data show CDR1 as SGHVS and CDR2 as FNYEAQ. V lost 0 bases and J lost 0, with 11 bases in between. The CDR3: CASSLAGEGLNTEAFF. CDR3 DNA: TGTGCCAGCAGCTTAGCAGGGGAGGGGTTGAACACTGAAGCTTTCTTT.